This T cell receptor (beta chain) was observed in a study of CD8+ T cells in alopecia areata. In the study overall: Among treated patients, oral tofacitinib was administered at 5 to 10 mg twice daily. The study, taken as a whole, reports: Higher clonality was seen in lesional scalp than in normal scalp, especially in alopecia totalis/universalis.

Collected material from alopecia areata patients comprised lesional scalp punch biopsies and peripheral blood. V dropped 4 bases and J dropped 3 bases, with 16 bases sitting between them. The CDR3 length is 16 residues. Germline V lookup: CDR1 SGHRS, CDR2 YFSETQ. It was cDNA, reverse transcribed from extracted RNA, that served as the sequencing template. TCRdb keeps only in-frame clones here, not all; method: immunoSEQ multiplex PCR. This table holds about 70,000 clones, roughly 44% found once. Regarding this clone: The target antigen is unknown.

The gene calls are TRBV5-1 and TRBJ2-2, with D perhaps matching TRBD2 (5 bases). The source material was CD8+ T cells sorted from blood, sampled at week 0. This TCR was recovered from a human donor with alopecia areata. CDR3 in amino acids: CASSTPERLYTGELFF. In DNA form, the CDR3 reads TGCGCCAGCAGCACTCCTGAGCGGCTGTACACCGGGGAGCTGTTTTTT.